These T cell receptor beta chains were read from a single sample in a study of cytomegalovirus exposure and HLA in healthy donors. The assay was immunoSEQ multiplex PCR, and TCRdb's table has in-frame clones only and misses some. The data hold about 250,000 clones, with around 90% observed a single time. The sample consisted of PBMCs. Receptor source: a girl aged 2 to 10 in good health and CMV-seronegative. Both conserved end residues are part of each CDR3. D genes are given only for firm matches. Not every row has a clone size; where given, it reads once, few, many or a size class.

j_call d_call clone_size v_call cdr3_aa cdr3_nt
TRBJ1-2 TRBD1 once TRBV30 CAWSVPRGQGDYYGYTF TGTGCCTGGAGTGTACCTAGGGGACAGGGGGATTACTATGGCTACACCTTC
TRBJ2-1 TRBD2 NA TRBV19 CASSDPGLLNEQFF TGTGCCAGCTCTGACCCGGGACTATTAAATGAGCAGTTCTTC
TRBJ1-5 TRBD1 NA TRBV7-6 CASSLVKHRGPNQPQHF TGTGCCAGCAGCTTAGTAAAGCACAGGGGACCCAATCAGCCCCAGCATTTT
TRBJ2-2 NA few TRBV9 CASSGQGVVTGELFF TGTGCCAGCTCCGGTCAAGGGGTCGTTACCGGGGAGCTGTTTTTT
TRBJ2-1 NA NA TRBV6-1 CASRTPSSYNEQFF TGTGCCAGCAGGACGCCTAGCTCCTACAATGAGCAGTTCTTC
TRBJ1-2 NA once TRBV5-1 CASSLVTGVGYGYTF TGCGCCAGCAGCTTGGTAACGGGGGTTGGCTATGGCTACACCTTC
TRBJ1-1 NA NA TRBV18 CASSPPFFTEAFF TGTGCCAGCTCACCACCGTTCTTCACTGAAGCTTTCTTT
TRBJ2-7 TRBD2 NA TRBV7-2 CASSTGTSGYEQYF TGTGCCAGCAGCACCGGGACTAGCGGCTACGAGCAGTACTTC
TRBJ2-7 NA NA TRBV27 CASSLGPPRTREHEQYF TGTGCCAGCAGTTTAGGTCCCCCTCGGACGAGGGAACACGAGCAGTACTTC
TRBJ2-1 NA NA TRBV18 CASSPTSLRLGLYNEQFF TGTGCCAGCTCACCCACCTCACTTCGGTTGGGGCTCTACAATGAGCAGTTCTTC
TRBJ2-3 TRBD2 NA TRBV7-2 CASIPLLAGGRGTQYF TGTGCCAGCATCCCACTACTAGCGGGGGGGCGGGGTACGCAGTATTTT
TRBJ2-7 TRBD2 NA TRBV6-5 CASSQTSGYYEQYF TGTGCCAGCAGTCAGACTAGCGGGTACTACGAGCAGTACTTC
TRBJ2-5 NA NA TRBV5-3 CASPETQYF TGTGCCAGCCCTGAGACCCAGTACTTC
TRBJ1-2 TRBD1 NA TRBV6-6 CASTLPGQGYGYTF TGTGCCAGCACCTTACCGGGACAGGGTTATGGCTACACCTTC
TRBJ2-3 TRBD2 few TRBV5-6 CASSLKIGRTREGDTQYF TGTGCCAGCAGCTTGAAGATTGGGCGGACACGGGAGGGAGATACGCAGTATTTT
TRBJ2-2 NA NA TRBV27 CASTDFRLNTGELFF TGTGCCAGCACGGATTTCCGACTGAACACCGGGGAGCTGTTTTTT
TRBJ2-2 TRBD1 NA TRBV5-6 CASSALGQPNTGELFF TGTGCCAGCAGCGCCCTGGGACAGCCGAACACCGGGGAGCTGTTTTTT
TRBJ2-5 TRBD1 NA TRBV10-3 CAISAAPGQRETQYF TGTGCCATCAGCGCCGCCCCGGGACAGAGAGAGACCCAGTACTTC
TRBJ2-3 NA NA TRBV20-1 CSASPTDTQYF TGCAGTGCTAGTCCTACAGATACGCAGTATTTT
TRBJ2-1 TRBD2 NA TRBV10-3 CAIRANNKVASGRGRNEQFF TGTGCCATCAGAGCAAATAACAAGGTGGCTAGCGGGAGAGGTCGCAATGAGCAGTTCTTC
TRBJ2-1 TRBD2 NA TRBV14 CASSLRGGLGDNEQFF TGTGCCAGCAGCCTAAGGGGAGGGCTGGGAGACAATGAGCAGTTCTTC
TRBJ2-1 TRBD2 NA TRBV2 CASQGTSGFRPYNEQFF TGTGCCAGCCAGGGGACTAGCGGGTTCCGGCCCTACAATGAGCAGTTCTTC
TRBJ2-5 NA NA TRBV18 CASPPGQGSPETQYF TGTGCCAGCCCCCCGGGGCAGGGGAGTCCGGAGACCCAGTACTTC
TRBJ1-2 NA NA TRBV2 CASSGTGDYGYTF TGTGCCAGCAGTGGGACGGGAGACTATGGCTACACCTTC
TRBJ1-2 NA NA TRBV6-1 CASSEAATRSGGYTF TGTGCCAGCAGTGAAGCCGCGACCCGGTCAGGTGGCTACACCTTC
TRBJ2-7 TRBD1 NA TRBV19 CASSLGQGASDEQYF TGTGCCAGTAGTTTGGGACAGGGGGCGAGCGACGAGCAGTACTTC
TRBJ2-7 TRBD1 NA TRBV6-5 CASSLPGQSNEQYF TGTGCCAGCAGTCTGCCGGGACAGAGTAACGAGCAGTACTTC
TRBJ2-7 NA NA TRBV5-1 CASSLDTGTDPYEQYF TGCGCCAGCAGCTTGGACACCGGGACTGATCCCTACGAGCAGTACTTC
TRBJ2-7 TRBD1 NA TRBV30 CAWSVGTGIEREQYF TGTGCCTGGAGTGTCGGGACAGGGATAGAACGCGAGCAGTACTTC
TRBJ1-6 NA NA TRBV7-9 CASSLSLNSPLHF TGTGCCAGCAGCTTATCCCTGAATTCACCCCTCCACTTT
TRBJ1-1 TRBD1 NA TRBV6-1 CASSRTGNTEAFF TGTGCCAGCAGTCGGACAGGGAACACTGAAGCTTTCTTT
TRBJ1-5 NA NA TRBV2 CASGDTGVGNQPQHF TGTGCCAGCGGGGATACAGGAGTAGGCAATCAGCCCCAGCATTTT
TRBJ2-3 NA NA TRBV15 CATSRDLDTQYF TGTGCCACCAGCAGAGATCTAGATACGCAGTATTTT
TRBJ2-1 TRBD2 NA TRBV19 CAARTSGYNEQFF TGTGCCGCTAGGACTAGCGGATACAATGAGCAGTTCTTC
TRBJ2-7 TRBD1 NA TRBV14 CASSFGTGDSYEQYF TGTGCCAGCAGCTTCGGGACAGGGGACTCCTACGAGCAGTACTTC
TRBJ2-7 NA NA TRBV30 CAWSRDSPYEQYF TGTGCCTGGAGTAGGGACTCGCCGTACGAGCAGTACTTC
TRBJ1-6 NA NA TRBV2 CASRGLENSPLHF TGTGCTTCCCGGGGACTTGAGAATTCACCCCTCCACTTT
TRBJ2-5 NA NA TRBV11-2 CASSFLGETQYF TGTGCCAGCAGCTTCCTAGGAGAGACCCAGTACTTC
TRBJ1-1 NA once TRBV19 CASRMDTLNTEAFF TGTGCCAGTAGGATGGACACTCTGAACACTGAAGCTTTCTTT
TRBJ2-2 NA NA TRBV7-9 CASSSLGRPAPRAGELFF TGTGCCAGCAGCTCCCTCGGTCGACCCGCACCACGGGCCGGGGAGCTGTTTTTT
TRBJ2-7 TRBD1 once TRBV2 CASSATGGEQYF TGTGCCAGCAGCGCCACAGGGGGCGAGCAGTACTTC
TRBJ2-7 NA NA TRBV7-9 CASSFYPYEQYF TGTGCCAGCAGCTTTTATCCCTACGAGCAGTACTTC
TRBJ2-3 TRBD2 once TRBV27 CASTPNTPAGAIDTQYF TGTGCCAGCACACCCAATACCCCAGCGGGAGCTATAGATACGCAGTATTTT
TRBJ1-6 TRBD1 NA TRBV2 CASVYSPDRRGNSPLHF TGTGCCAGCGTATACTCCCCGGACAGGAGGGGGAATTCACCCCTCCACTTT
TRBJ1-1 TRBD1 few TRBV19 CASSIPDRVGTEAFF TGTGCCAGTAGTATCCCGGACAGGGTCGGCACTGAAGCTTTCTTT
TRBJ2-2 NA NA TRBV2 CASKDRLLTGELFF TGTGCCAGCAAAGACAGGCTTCTCACCGGGGAGCTGTTTTTT
TRBJ1-5 TRBD1 NA TRBV29-1 CSGGQGPGQPQHF TGCAGCGGAGGACAGGGGCCCGGTCAGCCCCAGCATTTT